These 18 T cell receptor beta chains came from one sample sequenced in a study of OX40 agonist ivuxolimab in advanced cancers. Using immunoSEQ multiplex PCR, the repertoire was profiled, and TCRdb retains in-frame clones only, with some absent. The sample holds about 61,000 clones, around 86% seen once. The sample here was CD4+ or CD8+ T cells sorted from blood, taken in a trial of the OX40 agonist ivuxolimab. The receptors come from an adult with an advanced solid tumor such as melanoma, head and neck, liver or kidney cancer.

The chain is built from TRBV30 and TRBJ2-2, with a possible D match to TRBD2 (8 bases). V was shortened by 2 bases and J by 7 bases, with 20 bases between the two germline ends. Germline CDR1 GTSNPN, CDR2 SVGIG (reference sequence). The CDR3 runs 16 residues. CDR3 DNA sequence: TGTGCCTGGAGTCCGCCGGGAGGGGGCTGGGTCGGGGAGCTGTTTTTT. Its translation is CAWSPPGGGWVGELFF.

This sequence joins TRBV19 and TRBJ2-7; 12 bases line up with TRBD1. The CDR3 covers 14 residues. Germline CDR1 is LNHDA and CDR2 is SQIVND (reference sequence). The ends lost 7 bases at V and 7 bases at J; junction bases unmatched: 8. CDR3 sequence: CASTRGQGAMEQYF. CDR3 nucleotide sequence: TGTGCCAGTACTAGGGGACAGGGGGCGATGGAGCAGTACTTC.

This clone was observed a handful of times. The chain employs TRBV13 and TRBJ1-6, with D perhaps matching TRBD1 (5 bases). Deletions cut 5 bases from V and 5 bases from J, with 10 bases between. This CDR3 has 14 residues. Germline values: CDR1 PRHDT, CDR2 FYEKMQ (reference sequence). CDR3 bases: TGTGCCAGCAGCAAGGGACTCCATAATTCACCCCTCCACTTT. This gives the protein CASSKGLHNSPLHF.

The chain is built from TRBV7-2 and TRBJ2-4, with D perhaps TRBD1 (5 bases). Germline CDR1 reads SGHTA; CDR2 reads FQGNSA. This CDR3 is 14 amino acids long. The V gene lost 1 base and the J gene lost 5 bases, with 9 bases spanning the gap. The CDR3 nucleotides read TGTGCCAGCAGCTTAGTCCAGGGTCAAAACATTCAGTACTTC. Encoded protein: CASSLVQGQNIQYF. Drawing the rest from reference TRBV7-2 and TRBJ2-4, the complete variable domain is GAGVSQSPSNKVTEKGKDVELRCDPISGHTALYWYRQSLGQGLEFLIYFQGNSAPDKSGLPSDRFSAERTGGSVSTLTIQRTQQEDSAVYLCASSLVQGQNIQYFGAGTRLSVL.

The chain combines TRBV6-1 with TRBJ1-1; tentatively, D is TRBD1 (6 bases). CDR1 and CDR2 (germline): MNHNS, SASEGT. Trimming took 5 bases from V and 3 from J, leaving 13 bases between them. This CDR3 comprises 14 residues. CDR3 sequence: CASSSAWTDTEAFF. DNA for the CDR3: TGTGCCAGCAGTTCTGCTTGGACAGACACTGAAGCTTTCTTT.

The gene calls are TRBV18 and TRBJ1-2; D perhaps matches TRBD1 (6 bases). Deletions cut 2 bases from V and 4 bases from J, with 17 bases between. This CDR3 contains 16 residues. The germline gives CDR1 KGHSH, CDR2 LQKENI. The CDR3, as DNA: TGTGCCAGCTCACCAGGCACAGGGTTCGTGGGCTATGGCTACACCTTC. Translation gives CASSPGTGFVGYGYTF.

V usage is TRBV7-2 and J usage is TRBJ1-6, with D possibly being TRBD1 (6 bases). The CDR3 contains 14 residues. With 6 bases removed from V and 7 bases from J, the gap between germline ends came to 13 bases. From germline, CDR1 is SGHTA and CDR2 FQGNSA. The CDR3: CASSYLGGNSPLHF. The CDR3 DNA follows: TGTGCCAGCAGTTACTTAGGGGGAAATTCACCCCTCCACTTT.

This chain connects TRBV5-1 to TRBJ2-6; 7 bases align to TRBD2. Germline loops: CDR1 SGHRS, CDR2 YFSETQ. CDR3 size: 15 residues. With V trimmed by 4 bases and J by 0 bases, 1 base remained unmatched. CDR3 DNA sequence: TGCGCCAGCAGCGGGGAGGGCTCTGGGGCCAACGTCCTGACTTTC. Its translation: CASSGEGSGANVLTF.

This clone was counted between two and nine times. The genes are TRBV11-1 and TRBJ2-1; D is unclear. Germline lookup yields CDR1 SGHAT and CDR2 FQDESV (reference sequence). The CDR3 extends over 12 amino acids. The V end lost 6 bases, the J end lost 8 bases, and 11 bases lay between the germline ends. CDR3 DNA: TGTGCCAGCAGACAACCCCCGTATGAGCAGTTCTTC. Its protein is CASRQPPYEQFF. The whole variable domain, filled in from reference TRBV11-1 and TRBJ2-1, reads EAEVAQSPRYKITEKSQAVAFWCDPISGHATLYWYRQILGQGPELLVQFQDESVVDDSQLPKDRFSAERLKGVDSTLKIQPAELGDSAMYLCASRQPPYEQFFGPGTRLTVL.

The CDR3 DNA reads TGTGCCAGCAGTGGGGAAGGTACCGGGGAGCTGTTTTTT. Amino acid sequence: CASSGEGTGELFF. This sequence joins TRBV2 and TRBJ2-2; D gene uncertain. This CDR3 comprises 13 residues. CDR1 is SNHLY and CDR2 is FYNNEI in the germline V gene. Trimming took off 4 bases at V and 5 bases at J, with 8 bases between the two ends.

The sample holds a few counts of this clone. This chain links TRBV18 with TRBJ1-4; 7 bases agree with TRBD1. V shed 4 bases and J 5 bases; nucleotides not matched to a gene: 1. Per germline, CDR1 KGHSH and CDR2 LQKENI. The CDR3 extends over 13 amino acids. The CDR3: CASSLGQNEKLFF. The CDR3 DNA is TGTGCCAGCTCACTGGGACAGAATGAAAAACTGTTTTTT.

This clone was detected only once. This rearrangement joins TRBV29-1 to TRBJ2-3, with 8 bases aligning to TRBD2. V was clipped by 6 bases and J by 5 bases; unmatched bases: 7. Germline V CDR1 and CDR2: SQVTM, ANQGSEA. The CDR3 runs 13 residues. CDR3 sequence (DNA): TGCAGCGTGTCGCGGGGGGCAGAAGATACGCAGTATTTT. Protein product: CSVSRGAEDTQYF.

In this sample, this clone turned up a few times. CDR3 amino acids: CASSLEAGGPYEQYF. In DNA form, the CDR3 reads TGTGCCAGCAGCTTGGAGGCAGGGGGCCCCTACGAGCAGTACTTC. The rearrangement uses TRBV7-2 and TRBJ2-7, with 8 bases that match TRBD1. There are 15 residues in the CDR3. Germline CDR1 reads SGHTA; CDR2 reads FQGNSA. Trimming at V came to 3 bases and at J to 2 bases, leaving 6 bases not matched to a gene.

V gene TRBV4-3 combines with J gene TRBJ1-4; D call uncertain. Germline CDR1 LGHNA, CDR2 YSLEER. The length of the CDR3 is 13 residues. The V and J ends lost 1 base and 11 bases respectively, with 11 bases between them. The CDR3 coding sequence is TGCGCCAGCAGCCAAGTCCCCCGAAGGAAACTGTTTTTT. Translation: CASSQVPRRKLFF.

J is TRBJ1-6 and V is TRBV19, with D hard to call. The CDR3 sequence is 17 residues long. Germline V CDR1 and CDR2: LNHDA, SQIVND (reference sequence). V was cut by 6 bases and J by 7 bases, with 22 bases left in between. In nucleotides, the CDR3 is TGTGCCAGTAGCCTCATACCCGGCACCACGAGGAATTCACCCCTCCACTTT. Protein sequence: CASSLIPGTTRNSPLHF.

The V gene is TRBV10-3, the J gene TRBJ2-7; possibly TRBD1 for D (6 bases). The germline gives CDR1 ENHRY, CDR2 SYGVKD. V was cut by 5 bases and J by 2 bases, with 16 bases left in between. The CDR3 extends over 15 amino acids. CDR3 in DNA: TGTGCCATCAGTAGCCAGGGGACCTTAACCTACGAGCAGTACTTC. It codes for CAISSQGTLTYEQYF.

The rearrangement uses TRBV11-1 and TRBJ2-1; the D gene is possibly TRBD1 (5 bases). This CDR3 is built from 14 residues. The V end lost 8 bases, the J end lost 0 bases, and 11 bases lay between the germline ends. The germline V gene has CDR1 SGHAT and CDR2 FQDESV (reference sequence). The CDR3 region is CASGASSSYNEQFF. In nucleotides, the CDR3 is TGTGCCAGCGGGGCCTCTAGCTCCTACAATGAGCAGTTCTTC.

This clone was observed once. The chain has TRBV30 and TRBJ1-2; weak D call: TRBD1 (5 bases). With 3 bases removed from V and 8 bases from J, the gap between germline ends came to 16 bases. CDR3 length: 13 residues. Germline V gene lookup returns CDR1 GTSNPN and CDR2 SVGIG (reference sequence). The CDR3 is CAWRRGVSRGYTF. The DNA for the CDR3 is TGTGCCTGGAGAAGGGGTGTGAGTCGGGGCTACACCTTC.